The clone carrying this TCR delta chain was detected a few times. Its target is unknown. The CDR3 loop spans 13 amino acids. Germline loops: CDR1 TSWWSYY, CDR2 QGS. Deletions cut 6 bases from V and 3 bases from J, with 11 bases between. These data originate in a study of Vδ1+ human thymocytes. Study observations and caveats: The authors advised highly purified populations and single-cell validation. Thymic TRG and TRD repertoires appeared highly polyclonal, with Gaussian CDR3 length distributions.

Extracted RNA was reverse transcribed into cDNA. CDR3 amplicons came from multiplex PCR with pooled V-gene forward and constant-region reverse primers. TCRdb redid the clone calls on the multiplex PCR reads with CATT. Altogether about 55,000 delta-chain clones are present, approximately 15% being singletons, with the ten largest covering under 0.55%. The rearrangement uses TRDV1 and TRDJ1; D is possibly TRDD1 (5 bases). Specimen: Vdelta1+ gamma-delta thymocytes from the thymus. Subset meaning: FACS-sorted CD3+ TCRalphabeta- TCRVdelta1+ TCRVdelta2- thymocytes. This TCR came from a boy in the first two years of life who had congenital heart surgery. In DNA, the CDR3 is TGTGCTCTTGGCCCCGAAATTGCCGATAAACTCATCTTT. It translates to CALGPEIADKLIF.